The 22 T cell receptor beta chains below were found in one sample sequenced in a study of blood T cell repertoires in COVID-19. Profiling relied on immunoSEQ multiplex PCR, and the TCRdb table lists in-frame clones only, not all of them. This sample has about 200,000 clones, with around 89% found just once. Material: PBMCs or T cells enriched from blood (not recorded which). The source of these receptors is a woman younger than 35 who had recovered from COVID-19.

The CDR3 DNA is TGTGCCAGCAGTAAGTCCGGACAGCTAGCGGGGGGCAATCAGCCCCAGCATTTT. Translated, it gives CASSKSGQLAGGNQPQHF. This sequence joins TRBV27 and TRBJ1-5; D perhaps matches TRBD1 (6 bases). Germline loops: CDR1 MNHEY, CDR2 SMNVEV (reference sequence). The V gene lost 5 bases and the J gene lost 2 bases, with 22 bases spanning the gap. The CDR3 has 18 amino acids.

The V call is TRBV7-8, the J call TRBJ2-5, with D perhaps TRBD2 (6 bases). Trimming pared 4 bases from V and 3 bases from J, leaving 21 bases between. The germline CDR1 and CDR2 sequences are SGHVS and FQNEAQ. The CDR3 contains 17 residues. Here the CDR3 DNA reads TGTGCCAGCAGCTCCATGACCTTGACGGGACTGGAAGAGACCCAGTACTTC. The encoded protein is CASSSMTLTGLEETQYF.

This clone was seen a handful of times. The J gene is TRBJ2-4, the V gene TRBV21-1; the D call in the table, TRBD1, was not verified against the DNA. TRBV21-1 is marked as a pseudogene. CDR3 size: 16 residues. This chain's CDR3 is CASSPWTVLAKNIQYF. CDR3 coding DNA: TGTGCCAGCAGCCCTTGGACAGTTCTAGCCAAAAACATTCAGTACTTC.

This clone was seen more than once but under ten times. The CDR3 sequence: CASSLGQGVNIQYF. CDR3 bases: TGTGCCAGCAGCTTAGGGCAGGGGGTAAACATTCAGTACTTC. The chain uses TRBV7-9 and TRBJ2-4, with TRBD1 identical over 7 bases. CDR3 length: 14 amino acids. Germline values: CDR1 SEHNR, CDR2 FQNEAQ (reference sequence). The J segment lost 6 bases and the V segment lost 1 base, leaving 3 bases of the junction unmatched.

The CDR3 coding sequence is TGTGCCAGCAGCTACGGTAGCGGGGGATCCTACGAGCAGTACTTC. Its protein product is CASSYGSGGSYEQYF. V is TRBV11-2 and J is TRBJ2-7, with 9 bases fitting TRBD2. This CDR3 comprises 15 residues. Germline values: CDR1 SGHAT, CDR2 FQNNGV. The junction had 5 bases not matched to a gene; V was cut back by 4 bases and J by 1 base. Variable domain in full (rest from reference TRBV11-2 and TRBJ2-7): EAGVAQSPRYKIIEKRQSVAFWCNPISGHATLYWYQQILGQGPKLLIQFQNNGVVDDSQLPKDRFSAERLKGVDSTLKIQPAKLEDSAVYLCASSYGSGGSYEQYFGPGTRLTVT.

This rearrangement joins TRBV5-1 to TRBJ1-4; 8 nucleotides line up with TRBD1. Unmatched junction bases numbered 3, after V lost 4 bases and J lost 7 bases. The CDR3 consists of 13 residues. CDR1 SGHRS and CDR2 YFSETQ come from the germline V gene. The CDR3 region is CASSAGTGEKLFF. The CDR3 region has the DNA TGCGCCAGCAGCGCGGGGACAGGTGAAAAACTGTTTTTT.

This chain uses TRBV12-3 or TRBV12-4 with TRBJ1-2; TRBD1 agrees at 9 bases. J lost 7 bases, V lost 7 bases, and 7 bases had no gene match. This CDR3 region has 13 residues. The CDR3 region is CASNQQGAGGYTF. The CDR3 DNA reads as TGTGCCAGCAATCAACAGGGGGCGGGTGGCTACACCTTC.

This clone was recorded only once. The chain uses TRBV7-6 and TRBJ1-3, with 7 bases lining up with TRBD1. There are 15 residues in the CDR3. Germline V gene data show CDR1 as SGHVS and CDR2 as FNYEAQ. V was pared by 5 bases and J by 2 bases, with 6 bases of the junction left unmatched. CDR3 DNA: TGTGCCAGCAGCCCAAACAGGGGTGCTGGAAACACCATATATTTT. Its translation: CASSPNRGAGNTIYF.

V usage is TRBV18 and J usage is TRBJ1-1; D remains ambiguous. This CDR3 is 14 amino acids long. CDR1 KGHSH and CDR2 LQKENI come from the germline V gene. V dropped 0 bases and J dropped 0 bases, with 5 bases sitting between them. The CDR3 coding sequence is TGTGCCAGCTCACCACCCCATGTGAACACTGAAGCTTTCTTT. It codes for CASSPPHVNTEAFF.

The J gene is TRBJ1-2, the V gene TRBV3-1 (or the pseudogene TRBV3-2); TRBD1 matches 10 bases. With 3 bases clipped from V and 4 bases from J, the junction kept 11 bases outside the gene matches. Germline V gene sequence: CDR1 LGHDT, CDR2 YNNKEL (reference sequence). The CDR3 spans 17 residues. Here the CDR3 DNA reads TGTGCCAGCAGCCACAGGAGACAGGGGGCCGTGGCCTATGGCTACACCTTC. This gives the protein CASSHRRQGAVAYGYTF.

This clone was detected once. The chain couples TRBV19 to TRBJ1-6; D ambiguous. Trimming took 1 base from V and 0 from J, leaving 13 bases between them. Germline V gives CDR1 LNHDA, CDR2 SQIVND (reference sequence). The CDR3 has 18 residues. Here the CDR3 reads CASSIAAAAGSYNSPLHF. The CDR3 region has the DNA TGTGCCAGTAGTATAGCAGCGGCAGCGGGCTCCTATAATTCACCCCTCCACTTT.

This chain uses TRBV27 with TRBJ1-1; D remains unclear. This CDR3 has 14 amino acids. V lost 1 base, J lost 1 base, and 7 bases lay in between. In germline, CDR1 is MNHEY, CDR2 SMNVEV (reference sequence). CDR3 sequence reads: CASSLYTGNTEAFF. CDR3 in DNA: TGTGCCAGCAGTTTATACACGGGGAACACTGAAGCTTTCTTT.

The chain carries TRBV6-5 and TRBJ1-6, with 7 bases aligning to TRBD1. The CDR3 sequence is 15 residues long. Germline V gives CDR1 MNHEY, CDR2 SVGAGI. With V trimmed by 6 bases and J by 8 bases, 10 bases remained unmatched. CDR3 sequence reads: CASSVARDRYSPLHF. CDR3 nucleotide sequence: TGTGCCAGCAGCGTGGCCCGGGACAGATATTCACCCCTCCACTTT.

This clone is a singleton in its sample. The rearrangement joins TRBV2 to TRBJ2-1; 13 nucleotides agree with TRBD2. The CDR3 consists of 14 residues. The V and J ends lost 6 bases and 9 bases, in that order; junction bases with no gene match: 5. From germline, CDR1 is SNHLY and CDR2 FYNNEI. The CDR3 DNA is TGTGCCAGCAGGACGACTAGCGGGGGGTCTGAGCAGTTCTTC. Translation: CASRTTSGGSEQFF.

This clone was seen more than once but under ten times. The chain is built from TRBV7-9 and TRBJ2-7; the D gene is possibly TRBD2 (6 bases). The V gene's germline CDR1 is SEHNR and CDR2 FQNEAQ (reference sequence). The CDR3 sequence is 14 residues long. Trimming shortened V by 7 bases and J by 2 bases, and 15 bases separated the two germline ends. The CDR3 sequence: CASMGQGLPYEQYF. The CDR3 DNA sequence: TGTGCCAGCATGGGCCAGGGACTCCCCTACGAGCAGTACTTC.

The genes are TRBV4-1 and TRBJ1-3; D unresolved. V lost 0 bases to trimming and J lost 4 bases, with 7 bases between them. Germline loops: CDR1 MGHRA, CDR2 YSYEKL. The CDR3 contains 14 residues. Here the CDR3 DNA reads TGCGCCAGCAGCCAAGAATTCGTGGGAAACACCATATATTTT. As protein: CASSQEFVGNTIYF.

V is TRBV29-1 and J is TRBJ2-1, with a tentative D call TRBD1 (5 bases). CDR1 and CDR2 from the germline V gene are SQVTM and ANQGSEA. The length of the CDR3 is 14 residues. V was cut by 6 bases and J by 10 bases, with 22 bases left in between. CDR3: CSVTEAVSMREQFF. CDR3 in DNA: TGCAGCGTGACAGAAGCAGTATCAATGAGAGAGCAGTTCTTC.

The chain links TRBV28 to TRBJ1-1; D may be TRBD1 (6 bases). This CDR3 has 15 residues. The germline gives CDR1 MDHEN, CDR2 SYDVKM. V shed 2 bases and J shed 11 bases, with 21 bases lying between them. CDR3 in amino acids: CASSLRGYRFGEAFF. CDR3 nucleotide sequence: TGTGCCAGCAGTTTAAGGGGGTACAGGTTCGGGGAGGCTTTCTTT.

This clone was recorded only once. CDR3 amino acids: CASSYIGNTIYF. The CDR3 nucleotides are TGTGCCAGCAGCTACATAGGAAACACCATATATTTT. The chain joins TRBV7-2 to TRBJ1-3; D remains unclear. The CDR3 sequence is 12 residues long. CDR1 is SGHTA, CDR2 FQGNSA, per germline. V was cut by 4 bases and J by 4 bases, with 5 bases left in between.

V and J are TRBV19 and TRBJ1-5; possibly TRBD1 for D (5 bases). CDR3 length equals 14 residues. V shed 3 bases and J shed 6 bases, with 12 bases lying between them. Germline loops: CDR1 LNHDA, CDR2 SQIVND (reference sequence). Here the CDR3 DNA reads TGTGCCAGTAGTATCCGGGGGGATGGTCAGCCCCAGCATTTT. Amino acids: CASSIRGDGQPQHF.

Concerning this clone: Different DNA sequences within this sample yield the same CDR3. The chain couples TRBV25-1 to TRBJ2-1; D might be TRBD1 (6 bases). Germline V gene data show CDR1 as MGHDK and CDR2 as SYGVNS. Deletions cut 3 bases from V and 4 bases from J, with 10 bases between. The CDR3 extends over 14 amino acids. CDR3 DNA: TGTGCCAGCAGTGACTGGACAGCATACAATGAGCAGTTCTTC. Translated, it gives CASSDWTAYNEQFF.

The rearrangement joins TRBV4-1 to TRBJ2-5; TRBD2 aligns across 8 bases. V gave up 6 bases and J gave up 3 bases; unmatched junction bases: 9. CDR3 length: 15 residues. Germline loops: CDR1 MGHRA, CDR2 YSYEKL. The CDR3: CASSQSPLAEETQYF. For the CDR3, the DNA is TGCGCCAGCAGTCAATCCCCACTAGCGGAAGAGACCCAGTACTTC.